This T cell receptor beta chain was retrieved from a study of cytomegalovirus exposure and HLA in healthy donors. The overall study: Clustering assigned approximately 78% of the 350 to 400 genotyped donors to the Caucasian-associated ancestry cluster.

Concerning this clone itself: No antigen is known for it.

PCR primers comprised 60 Vbeta and 13 Jbeta primers. Only in-frame clones appear in the TCRdb table, and some are missing; sequencing was by immunoSEQ multiplex PCR. The table records about 180,000 clones, around 80% of them present only once. Broader study findings: As immune exposure information, only CMV serostatus was available. High sensitivity and specificity were reportedly achieved when the classifier diagnosed cytomegalovirus status.

The sequence came from a woman aged 25-40 years in good health and CMV-seronegative. Sample: PBMCs.

This CDR3 is CASHTGILSGANVLTF. The CDR3 DNA is TGTGCCAGTCACACAGGGATCCTCTCTGGGGCCAACGTCCTGACTTTC. The chain is built from TRBV11-2 and TRBJ2-6; TRBD1 might be the D (6 bases). Germline CDR1 SGHAT, CDR2 FQNNGV. Between the trimmed V and J ends, which lost 9 bases and 0 bases, there was a span of 15 bases. The CDR3 loop spans 16 amino acids.